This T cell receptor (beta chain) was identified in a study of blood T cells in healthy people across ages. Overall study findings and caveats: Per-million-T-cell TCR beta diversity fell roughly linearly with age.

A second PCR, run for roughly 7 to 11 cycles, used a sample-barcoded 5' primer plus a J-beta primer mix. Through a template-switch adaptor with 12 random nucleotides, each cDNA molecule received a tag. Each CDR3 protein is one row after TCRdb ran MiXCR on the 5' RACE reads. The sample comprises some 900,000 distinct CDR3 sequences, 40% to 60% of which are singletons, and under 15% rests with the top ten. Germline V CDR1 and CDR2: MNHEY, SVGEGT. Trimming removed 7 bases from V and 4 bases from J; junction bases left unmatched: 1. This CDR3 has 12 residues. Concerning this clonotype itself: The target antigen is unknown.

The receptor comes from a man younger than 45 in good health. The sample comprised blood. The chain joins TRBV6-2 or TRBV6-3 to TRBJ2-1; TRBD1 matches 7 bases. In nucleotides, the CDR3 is TGTGCCAGCACAGGGGGTTACAATGAGCAGTTCTTC. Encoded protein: CASTGGYNEQFF.